This TCR beta chain was sequenced during a study of cytomegalovirus exposure and HLA in healthy donors. The germline gives CDR1 MGHDK, CDR2 SYGVNS. V dropped 4 bases and J dropped 0 bases, with 13 bases sitting between them. The length of the CDR3 is 16 residues. Assay: immunoSEQ multiplex PCR; the TCRdb copy retains only in-frame clones and omits some. Of over 200,000 clones in the sample, 90% are singletons; the top ten hold roughly 0.4%. The receptor comes from a woman aged 18-29 years in good health and CMV-seronegative. The rearrangement uses TRBV25-1 and TRBJ2-1; D gene unclear. The sequenced sample was PBMCs. The CDR3 loop is CASSANGASSYNEQFF. CDR3 bases: TGTGCCAGCAGTGCCAACGGAGCTAGCTCCTACAATGAGCAGTTCTTC.